A single sample gave rise to the 20 T cell receptor beta chains below, sequenced in a study of control samples from healthy donors and cancer patients. The data were produced by immunoSEQ multiplex PCR, yet TCRdb's version contains in-frame clones alone and is incomplete. The data contain about 180,000 clones, around 90% of them singletons. The sequencing input was blood. The receptor source for this set is a man under 40 in good health.

The V and J genes are TRBV30 and TRBJ1-5; 7 nucleotides line up with TRBD1. The V segment lost 3 bases and the J segment 2 bases; nucleotides outside the gene matches: 4. Germline V CDR1 and CDR2: GTSNPN, SVGIG (reference sequence). The CDR3 is 14 amino acids. The CDR3 DNA is TGTGCCTGGAGCCATACAGGGGGCAATCAGCCCCAGCATTTT. Protein sequence: CAWSHTGGNQPQHF. Full variable domain (missing parts from reference TRBV30 and TRBJ1-5): SQTIHQWPATLVQPVGSPLSLECTVEGTSNPNLYWYRQAAGRGLQLLFYSVGIGQISSEVPQNLSASRPQDRQFILSSKKLLLSDSGFYLCAWSHTGGNQPQHFGDGTRLSIL.

This sequence joins TRBV18 and TRBJ2-7, with D possibly being TRBD1 or TRBD2 (5 bases each). Trimming pared 5 bases from V and 3 bases from J, leaving 14 bases between. Germline V CDR1 and CDR2: KGHSH, LQKENI. CDR3 length: 14 residues. The CDR3 protein is CASSTGTDDYEQYF. CDR3 in DNA: TGTGCCAGCTCAACCGGGACCGATGACTACGAGCAGTACTTC. The whole variable domain, filled in from reference TRBV18 and TRBJ2-7, reads NAGVMQNPRHLVRRRGQEARLRCSPMKGHSHVYWYRQLPEEGLKFMVYLQKENIIDESGMPKERFSAEFPKEGPSILRIQQVVRGDSAAYFCASSTGTDDYEQYFGPGTRLTVT.

The chain combines TRBV19 with TRBJ1-1; D might be TRBD1 (6 bases). This CDR3 comprises 14 residues. CDR1 LNHDA and CDR2 SQIVND come from the germline V gene (reference sequence). Trimming cost V 5 bases and J 3 bases, with 13 bases left between them. Here the CDR3 reads CASSLPQGHTEAFF. CDR3 bases: TGTGCCAGTAGTCTTCCACAGGGCCACACTGAAGCTTTCTTT.

For the CDR3, the DNA is TGTGCCAGCAGATGGGACAGATCCTATGGCTACACCTTC. Amino acid sequence: CASRWDRSYGYTF. The chain employs TRBV7-9 and TRBJ1-2; 7 bases match TRBD1. CDR1 is SEHNR and CDR2 is FQNEAQ in the germline V gene (reference sequence). V lost 6 bases, J lost 4 bases, and 5 bases stayed unmatched. The CDR3 totals 13 residues.

The chain joins TRBV29-1 to TRBJ2-1, with a tentative D call TRBD2 (5 bases). V was clipped by 0 bases and J by 6 bases, with 21 bases between them. The CDR3 sequence is 17 residues long. The germline CDR1 and CDR2 sequences are SQVTM and ANQGSEA. As DNA, the CDR3 is TGCAGCGTTGAAGATCCGCTTGGGCGAGCACGGGGCAATGAGCAGTTCTTC. This translates into CSVEDPLGRARGNEQFF.

A note on this clone: Other DNA sequences within the sample encode an identical CDR3. The rearrangement uses TRBV9 and TRBJ1-1, with a weak D call TRBD1 (6 bases). V lost 4 bases, J lost 5 bases, and 12 bases lay in between. The CDR3 length is 13 residues. The germline gives CDR1 SGDLS, CDR2 YYNGEE. The DNA for the CDR3 is TGTGCCAGCAGCCCCGGGGGCCGAACTGAAGCTTTCTTT. Translating it yields CASSPGGRTEAFF.

The V call is TRBV5-5, the J call TRBJ2-7; D is possibly TRBD1 or TRBD2 (5 bases each). The V and J ends lost 4 bases and 0 bases respectively, with 14 bases between them. The CDR3 extends over 15 amino acids. The germline CDR1 and CDR2 sequences are SGHKS and YYEKEE (reference sequence). CDR3 in amino acids: CASSRLGVSSYEQYF. Written as DNA, the CDR3 is TGTGCCAGCAGCCGTCTGGGGGTAAGCTCCTACGAGCAGTACTTC.

This clone occurred a few times. CDR3 sequence (DNA): TGTGCCAGCAGCTTTCCGGCGGCGGGTTGGGGAGCTTTCTTT. It yields the protein CASSFPAAGWGAFF. V and J are TRBV11-2 and TRBJ1-1, with D uncertain. The CDR3 spans 14 residues. Trimming took 3 bases from V and 10 from J, leaving 18 bases between them. CDR1 and CDR2 from the germline V gene are SGHAT and FQNNGV.

The chain couples TRBV19 to TRBJ2-3, with D possibly being TRBD2 (6 bases). The CDR3 consists of 15 residues. V was clipped by 7 bases and J by 6 bases, with 20 bases between them. Germline-derived CDR1 and CDR2 are LNHDA and SQIVND (reference sequence). The CDR3 protein is CASTTGRGWGDTQYF. The CDR3 DNA reads as TGTGCCAGTACTACAGGTCGGGGGTGGGGTGATACGCAGTATTTT.

This chain connects TRBV27 to TRBJ1-1, with D possibly being TRBD1 (6 bases). V shed 5 bases and J shed 4 bases, with 14 bases lying between them. The CDR3 contains 14 residues. CDR1 and CDR2 from the germline V gene are MNHEY and SMNVEV (reference sequence). The CDR3 loop is CASSVQTGTTEAFF. The CDR3 nucleotides are TGTGCCAGCAGTGTTCAAACAGGGACCACTGAAGCTTTCTTT.

The rearrangement links TRBV14 to TRBJ1-1; unclear D gene. Trimming took off 2 bases at V and 4 bases at J, with 8 bases between the two ends. The CDR3 sequence is 13 residues long. Germline values: CDR1 SGHDN, CDR2 FVKESK. CDR3 region: CASSQLGSTEAFF. The CDR3 coding sequence is TGTGCCAGCAGCCAATTAGGGAGCACTGAAGCTTTCTTT.

This chain connects TRBV28 to TRBJ1-4; D is uncertain. CDR3 length: 16 amino acids. V was trimmed by 2 bases and J by 0 bases, leaving 10 bases between them. Looked up from germline, CDR1 is MDHEN and CDR2 is SYDVKM. The CDR3 spells CASSLMGSATNEKLFF. The CDR3 coding sequence is TGTGCCAGCAGTTTAATGGGGAGCGCAACTAATGAAAAACTGTTTTTT. The whole variable domain, filled in from reference TRBV28 and TRBJ1-4, reads DVKVTQSSRYLVKRTGEKVFLECVQDMDHENMFWYRQDPGLGLRLIYFSYDVKMKEKGDIPEGYSVSREKKERFSLILESASTNQTSMYLCASSLMGSATNEKLFFGSGTQLSVL.

In DNA, the CDR3 is TGTGCCAGCAGCGGGACAGGGGGAGGTCAGCCCCAGCATTTT. This sequence encodes CASSGTGGGQPQHF. The V and J genes are TRBV2 and TRBJ1-5, with 11 positions matching TRBD1. Germline V lookup: CDR1 SNHLY, CDR2 FYNNEI. Trimming cost V 6 bases and J 6 bases; bases outside gene matches: 4. This CDR3 has 14 residues. Using reference TRBV2 and TRBJ1-5 for the parts outside the CDR3, the full variable domain is EPEVTQTPSHQVTQMGQEVILRCVPISNHLYFYWYRQILGQKVEFLVSFYNNEISEKSEIFDDQFSVERPDGSNFTLKIRSTKLEDSAMYFCASSGTGGGQPQHFGDGTRLSIL.

V and J are TRBV7-9 and TRBJ1-2; 9 bases map to TRBD1. V shed 4 bases and J 3 bases; nucleotides not matched to a gene: 6. The germline gives CDR1 SEHNR, CDR2 FQNEAQ (reference sequence). The CDR3 totals 15 residues. The DNA of the CDR3 is TGTGCCAGCAGCTCTACAGGGGGCGCTCACTATGGCTACACCTTC. It yields the protein CASSSTGGAHYGYTF.

The chain has TRBV10-3 and TRBJ2-7; perhaps TRBD2 as D (6 bases). This CDR3 has 15 amino acids. V was trimmed by 3 bases and J by 2 bases, leaving 14 bases between them. Germline-derived CDR1 and CDR2 are ENHRY and SYGVKD. The CDR3, as DNA: TGTGCCATCAGTGAAAGAAGGGACTTGACCTACGAGCAGTACTTC. Its translation is CAISERRDLTYEQYF.

V and J are TRBV6-5 and TRBJ1-3; TRBD1 matches 11 bases. CDR1 and CDR2 from the germline V gene are MNHEY and SVGAGI. CDR3 length: 16 amino acids. With 3 bases clipped from V and 6 bases from J, the junction kept 7 bases outside the gene matches. The CDR3 DNA reads TGTGCCAGCAGTTATGAGGGGACAGGGGGACCAAACACCATATATTTT. Amino acid sequence: CASSYEGTGGPNTIYF.

The chain links TRBV5-1 to TRBJ2-4; maybe TRBD2 (5 bases). V lost 3 bases and J lost 10, with 11 bases in between. CDR1 is SGHRS and CDR2 is YFSETQ in the germline V gene. CDR3 length equals 12 residues. CDR3 in amino acids: CASSSGLEIQYF. CDR3 coding DNA: TGCGCCAGCAGCTCGGGGTTGGAAATTCAGTACTTC. Using reference TRBV5-1 and TRBJ2-4 for the parts outside the CDR3, the full variable domain is KAGVTQTPRYLIKTRGQQVTLSCSPISGHRSVSWYQQTPGQGLQFLFEYFSETQRNKGNFPGRFSGRQFSNSRSEMNVSTLELGDSALYLCASSSGLEIQYFGAGTRLSVL.

The rearrangement uses TRBV5-6 and TRBJ2-1; D is unresolved. Trimming stripped 0 bases from V and 6 bases from J, with 7 bases between. The CDR3 loop spans 13 amino acids. Germline V gene lookup returns CDR1 SGHDT and CDR2 YYEEEE. The CDR3 loop reads CASSLGAVNEQFF. Here the CDR3 DNA reads TGTGCCAGCAGCTTGGGGGCAGTCAATGAGCAGTTCTTC.

V usage is TRBV6-5 and J usage is TRBJ2-7; no reliable D call. The CDR3 length is 12 residues. Between the trimmed V and J ends, which lost 6 bases and 7 bases, there was a span of 13 bases. Germline lookup yields CDR1 MNHEY and CDR2 SVGAGI. This CDR3 reads CASRTKAREQYF. In DNA, the CDR3 is TGTGCCAGCAGGACCAAGGCCAGGGAGCAGTACTTC.

V gene TRBV7-9 combines with J gene TRBJ2-3; D uncertain. The germline CDR1 and CDR2 sequences are SEHNR and FQNEAQ (reference sequence). Deletions cut 5 bases from V and 2 bases from J, with 8 bases between. The CDR3 length is 13 residues. The CDR3 DNA reads TGTGCCAGCAGCCCCAGGACCACAGATACGCAGTATTTT. Its protein is CASSPRTTDTQYF.